A single sample is the source of the 25 T cell receptor beta chains below, sequenced in a study of CD8 T cells in Susac syndrome. RNA in amounts of roughly 0.5 to 1 ug was reverse transcribed with random hexamers. TCRdb itself ran the immunoSEQ multiplex PCR reads through MiXCR, one entry per CDR3 protein. The profile shows tens of thousands of distinct CDR3 sequences, about 95% of them singletons. Sample: CD8+ T cells from PBMCs. The receptors stem from a human donor with multiple sclerosis.

CDR3 amino acids: CASSVPGQTPYSNQPQHF. The DNA for the CDR3 is TGTGCCAGTAGTGTCCCGGGACAGACACCATATAGCAATCAGCCCCAGCATTTT. This sequence joins TRBV19 and TRBJ1-5, with 7 bases that match TRBD1. The CDR3 runs to 18 residues. Germline CDR1 LNHDA, CDR2 SQIVND (reference sequence). V shed 5 bases, J shed 0 bases, and the junction held 13 bases outside the gene matches.

J is TRBJ1-1 and V is TRBV5-6; D is undetermined. This CDR3 spans 15 amino acids. Trimming left V 2 bases short and J 2 bases short, with 13 bases between. Germline V gene data show CDR1 as SGHDT and CDR2 as YYEEEE. The CDR3 DNA reads as TGTGCCAGCAGCTTCTTAACCGACTCCAACACTGAAGCTTTCTTT. As protein: CASSFLTDSNTEAFF.

The V and J genes are TRBV19 and TRBJ1-2; D is unresolved. CDR1 and CDR2 from the germline V gene are LNHDA and SQIVND (reference sequence). V lost 6 bases, J lost 0 bases, and 11 bases lay in between. The CDR3 totals 14 residues. In DNA form, the CDR3 reads TGTGCCAGTAGCCCCGGGAGAACTAACTATGGCTACACCTTC. It translates to CASSPGRTNYGYTF.

The chain recombines TRBV3-1 with TRBJ2-7; D not resolved. Trimming took off 1 base at V and 2 bases at J, with 3 bases between the two ends. CDR3 size: 12 residues. The V gene's germline CDR1 is LGHDT and CDR2 YNNKEL (reference sequence). The DNA of the CDR3 is TGTGCCAGCAGCCAAGGGACCTACGAGCAGTACTTC. Its translation is CASSQGTYEQYF.

CDR3 protein: CASSLEATGELFF. DNA for the CDR3: TGTGCCAGCAGCTTAGAAGCTACCGGGGAGCTGTTTTTT. The V gene is TRBV11-2, the J gene TRBJ2-2; D gene unclear. V lost 0 bases and J lost 5, with 4 bases in between. The CDR3 totals 13 residues. Per the germline V gene, CDR1 is SGHAT and CDR2 is FQNNGV.

This clonotype was observed a few times. The CDR3 here is CASSDINTEAFF. For the CDR3, the DNA is TGTGCCAGCAGTGACATTAACACTGAAGCTTTCTTT. The chain employs TRBV2 and TRBJ1-1; D is unclear. V was trimmed by 3 bases and J by 2 bases, leaving 4 bases between them. The CDR3 runs to 12 residues. CDR1 is SNHLY and CDR2 is FYNNEI in the germline V gene.

The gene calls are TRBV9 and TRBJ2-1; 13 bases line up with TRBD2. Germline trimming cut 0 bases from V and 5 bases from J; bases unmatched to any gene: 8. Germline assignment: CDR1 SGDLS and CDR2 YYNGEE. This CDR3 spans 18 amino acids. The CDR3 sequence: CASSVEGLAGTQDNEQFF. For the CDR3, the DNA is TGTGCCAGCAGCGTAGAGGGACTAGCGGGAACACAGGACAATGAGCAGTTCTTC.

The J gene is TRBJ2-2, the V gene TRBV29-1; no firm D call. This CDR3 contains 13 residues. V was trimmed by 1 base and J by 0 bases, leaving 3 bases between them. CDR1 is SQVTM and CDR2 is ANQGSEA in the germline V gene. In nucleotides, the CDR3 is TGCAGCGTTGAAGTCTCGAACACCGGGGAGCTGTTTTTT. It is translated as CSVEVSNTGELFF.

The rearrangement links TRBV12-3 or TRBV12-4 to TRBJ1-5, with D hard to call. The CDR3 runs 12 residues. V lost 4 bases, J lost 7 bases, and 8 bases lay in between. In DNA, the CDR3 is TGTGCCAGCAGTTGGGCTGGGCAGCCCCAGCATTTT. Amino acids: CASSWAGQPQHF.

This chain uses TRBV19 with TRBJ1-2, with unresolved D. CDR1 and CDR2 (germline): LNHDA, SQIVND (reference sequence). This CDR3 spans 14 amino acids. Trimming stripped 7 bases from V and 6 bases from J, with 18 bases between. The CDR3, as DNA: TGTGCCAGTATGGCACGAGGGTTTGAGGATGGCTACACCTTC. Its translation is CASMARGFEDGYTF.

This clonotype was counted once. This chain connects TRBV29-1 to TRBJ2-2; 7 bases align to TRBD2. The CDR3 runs to 13 residues. In germline, CDR1 is SQVTM, CDR2 ANQGSEA. V lost 3 bases to trimming and J lost 7 bases; unmatched junction nucleotides: 5. DNA for the CDR3: TGCAGCGTTGAGGGGGGGGGAATCGGGGAGCTGTTTTTT. It yields the protein CSVEGGGIGELFF.

The chain combines TRBV29-1 with TRBJ2-2, with 7 nucleotides matching TRBD1. The CDR3 runs 12 residues. With V trimmed by 6 bases and J by 5 bases, 3 bases remained unmatched. CDR1 SQVTM and CDR2 ANQGSEA come from the germline V gene. DNA of the CDR3: TGCAGCGTGAAACAGGGGACCGGGGAGCTGTTTTTT. Translating gives CSVKQGTGELFF.

This sequence joins TRBV27 and TRBJ2-3; TRBD1 matches 9 bases. This CDR3 has 16 residues. The germline CDR1 and CDR2 sequences are MNHEY and SMNVEV (reference sequence). V trimming: 6 bases; J trimming: 4 bases; junction bases outside the gene matches: 11. This CDR3 is CASSLTLGQGSDTQYF. CDR3 in DNA: TGTGCCAGCAGCCTGACTCTTGGACAGGGGTCAGATACGCAGTATTTT.

The chain is built from TRBV4-1 and TRBJ2-7; tentative D call: TRBD1 (6 bases). This CDR3 is built from 15 residues. Germline lookup yields CDR1 MGHRA and CDR2 YSYEKL. V was trimmed by 0 bases and J by 4 bases, leaving 13 bases between them. The CDR3 DNA reads TGCGCCAGCAGCCAAGAGGCAGGGGAGTTGTACGAGCAGTACTTC. Translation: CASSQEAGELYEQYF.

This clonotype has a single count. This rearrangement joins TRBV23-1 to TRBJ2-7; TRBD1 agrees at 10 bases. TRBV23-1 is filed as an ORF, its function uncertain. V lost 0 bases to trimming and J lost 4 bases; unmatched junction nucleotides: 18. The CDR3 totals 20 residues. The CDR3 nucleotides are TGCGCCAGCAGTCAATCCTTGGCCGGGACAGGGGCCCTCGGTGGGTACGAGCAGTACTTC. Amino acids: CASSQSLAGTGALGGYEQYF.

On this clonotype itself: One end of the junction is discordant with germline, which a read error may explain. V and J are TRBV18 and TRBJ2-7, with a weak D call TRBD1 (5 bases). The CDR3 loop spans 14 amino acids. Germline loops: CDR1 KGHSH, CDR2 LQKENI. CDR3 amino acids: CASSPPAKGYEQYF. The DNA for the CDR3 is TGTGCCAGCTCTCCACCAGCAAAGGGGTACGAGCAGTACTTC.

In its sample, this clonotype was seen once. The chain recombines TRBV7-9 with TRBJ2-1; no clear D gene. The CDR3 sequence is 14 residues long. The germline V gene has CDR1 SEHNR and CDR2 FQNEAQ (reference sequence). The germline V and J ends were trimmed by 1 base and 4 bases, with 8 bases remaining between them. The CDR3 DNA is TGTGCCAGCAGCTTAGAGGACGGATACAATGAGCAGTTCTTC. Translation: CASSLEDGYNEQFF.

This clonotype appeared once. The chain joins TRBV6-5 to TRBJ1-2; D is undetermined. This CDR3 has 14 residues. The V gene's germline CDR1 is MNHEY and CDR2 SVGAGI. Trimming took off 2 bases at V and 2 bases at J, with 9 bases between the two ends. CDR3 region: CASSYAQTNYGYTF. The CDR3, as DNA: TGTGCCAGCAGTTACGCACAGACGAACTATGGCTACACCTTC.

The chain joins TRBV13 to TRBJ2-7, with 8 bases lining up with TRBD2. Trimming cost V 3 bases and J 1 base; bases outside gene matches: 2. CDR1 PRHDT and CDR2 FYEKMQ come from the germline V gene (reference sequence). The CDR3 length is 14 residues. The chain's CDR3 is CASSLASGSYEQYF. CDR3 nucleotide sequence: TGTGCCAGCAGCTTGGCTAGCGGGTCCTACGAGCAGTACTTC.

The rearrangement links TRBV29-1 to TRBJ1-2, with D unresolved. The CDR3 covers 14 residues. Germline lookup yields CDR1 SQVTM and CDR2 ANQGSEA. CDR3 in DNA: TGCAGTGTCCCTAGGCCAGGTTCTAACTATGGCTACACCTTC. Amino acids: CSVPRPGSNYGYTF.

The J gene is TRBJ2-4, the V gene TRBV30; D is possibly TRBD2 (5 bases). CDR3 length equals 17 residues. The V end lost 3 bases, the J end lost 0 bases, and 18 bases lay between the germline ends. Germline V gives CDR1 GTSNPN, CDR2 SVGIG (reference sequence). CDR3 DNA: TGTGCCTGGAGAAGCGGAAGAAGTTCAAGAGCCAAAAACATTCAGTACTTC. Its protein product is CAWRSGRSSRAKNIQYF.

The V gene is TRBV6-1, the J gene TRBJ2-7; D is undetermined. The CDR3 is made up of 14 amino acids. V lost 3 bases, J lost 1 base, and 10 bases lay in between. Germline CDR1 and CDR2: MNHNS and SASEGT. The CDR3 DNA reads as TGTGCCAGCAGTGAGCGGCCTGAATCCTACGAGCAGTACTTC. Its protein product is CASSERPESYEQYF.

The chain links TRBV3-1 to TRBJ2-7; 9 nucleotides match TRBD1. Germline trimming cut 5 bases from V and 2 bases from J; bases unmatched to any gene: 4. Per the germline V gene, CDR1 is LGHDT and CDR2 is YNNKEL (reference sequence). The CDR3 spans 14 residues. CDR3 sequence (DNA): TGTGCCAGCAGCGGCCGGGACAGGGCCTACGAGCAGTACTTC. Translation: CASSGRDRAYEQYF.

The J gene is TRBJ2-1, the V gene TRBV5-1, with D hard to call. The germline V gene encodes CDR1 SGHRS and CDR2 YFSETQ. Trimming shortened V by 6 bases and J by 5 bases, and 15 bases separated the two germline ends. The CDR3 has 14 amino acids. The CDR3: CASTDTTPHNEQFF. The DNA for the CDR3 is TGCGCCAGCACCGACACAACCCCGCACAATGAGCAGTTCTTC.

The gene calls are TRBV4-1 and TRBJ1-1; 9 nucleotides match TRBD1. After removal of 0 bases from V and 4 bases from J, the junction contained 3 bases not matched to a gene. CDR1 MGHRA and CDR2 YSYEKL come from the germline V gene. The CDR3 consists of 15 residues. CDR3 DNA sequence: TGCGCCAGCAGCCAAGAGGGACAGGGAAGCACTGAAGCTTTCTTT. This sequence encodes CASSQEGQGSTEAFF.